The TCR beta chain described here comes from a study of CD8+CD57+ T cells in acquired aplastic anemia. Study information: Yields of DNA that came from sorted CD4+ and CD8+ cells averaged approximately 3.5 ug. The average read count for CD4+ cells in healthy donors was around 11 million.

Profiling of TCR beta VDJ combinations and CDR3 sequences used genomic DNA as template. TCRdb re-called the reads through MiXCR, storing one row per CDR3 protein. Of about 48,000 distinct CDR3 sequences in the sample, approximately 72% were seen once. Study-wide points: Levels of CD8+ Simpson's diversity were not significantly distinct in patients versus controls. There were 25 to 30 CD8+ CDR3 sequences that occurred in both patients and controls.

V lost 4 bases and J lost 2, with 9 bases in between. This CDR3 contains 13 residues. Per germline, CDR1 SEHNR and CDR2 FQNEAQ (reference sequence). This clonotype is a singleton in its sample. Its antigen remains unidentified. The chain uses TRBV7-9 and TRBJ2-7; D not resolved. This TCR derives from a human donor in good health, serving as a control. Sequenced material: sorted CD4+, CD8+, or CD8+CD57+ T cells (not recorded which) from PBMCs. In nucleotides, the CDR3 is TGTGCCAGCAGCTCGCCTCTAACCTACGAGCAGTACTTC. The encoded protein is CASSSPLTYEQYF.